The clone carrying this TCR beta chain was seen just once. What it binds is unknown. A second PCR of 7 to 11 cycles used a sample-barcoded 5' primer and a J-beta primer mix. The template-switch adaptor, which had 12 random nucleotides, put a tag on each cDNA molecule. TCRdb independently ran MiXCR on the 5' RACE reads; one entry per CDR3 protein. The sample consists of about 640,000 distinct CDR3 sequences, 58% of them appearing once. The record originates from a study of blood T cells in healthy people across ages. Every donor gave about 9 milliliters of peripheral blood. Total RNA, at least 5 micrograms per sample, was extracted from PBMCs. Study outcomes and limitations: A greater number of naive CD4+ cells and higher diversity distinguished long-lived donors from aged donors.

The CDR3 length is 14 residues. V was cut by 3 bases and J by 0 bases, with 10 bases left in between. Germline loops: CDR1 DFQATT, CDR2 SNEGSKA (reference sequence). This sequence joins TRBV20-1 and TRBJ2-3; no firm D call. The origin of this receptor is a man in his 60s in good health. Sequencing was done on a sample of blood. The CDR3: CSASRPESTDTQYF. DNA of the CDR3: TGCAGTGCTAGTAGACCCGAAAGCACAGATACGCAGTATTTT.